The rows below give T cell receptor beta chains drawn from one sample of a study of shared clonotypes between healthy human individuals. Profiled with immunoSEQ multiplex PCR; TCRdb holds only in-frame clones, not every one. The data hold about 1,800,000 clones, with about 95% observed a single time. The sample was naive CD8+ T cells sorted from blood. All receptors derive from a man younger than 35 in good health. Both conserved end residues are part of each CDR3. A D gene is named only where the DNA matches it firmly. A row's size may be missing; if present it is once, few, many or a size class.

v_gene: TRBV9; j_gene: TRBJ2-3; abundance: NA; d_gene: TRBD2; CDR3nt: TGTGCCAGCAGCGTCCGACTAGCTGATACTAGCACAGATACGCAGTATTTT; CDR3aa: CASSVRLADTSTDTQYF
v_gene: TRBV27; j_gene: TRBJ2-2; abundance: NA; d_gene: NA; CDR3nt: TGTGCCAGCAGTTTGGGGGGTACCGGGGAGCTGTTTTTT; CDR3aa: CASSLGGTGELFF
v_gene: TRBV7-9; j_gene: TRBJ1-3; abundance: NA; d_gene: NA; CDR3nt: TGTGCCAGCAGCTCTCGGGACACGAGCGACTCTGGAAACACCATATATTTT; CDR3aa: CASSSRDTSDSGNTIYF
v_gene: TRBV4-2; j_gene: TRBJ2-3; abundance: NA; d_gene: TRBD2; CDR3nt: TGTGCCAGCAGCCAACCGGCGGGGACTAGCGCAGATACGCAGTATTTT; CDR3aa: CASSQPAGTSADTQYF
v_gene: TRBV28; j_gene: TRBJ1-1; abundance: NA; d_gene: TRBD1; CDR3nt: TGTGCCAGCAGTTTCACAGGGGGCACTGAAGCTTTCTTT; CDR3aa: CASSFTGGTEAFF
v_gene: TRBV4-1; j_gene: TRBJ2-7; abundance: NA; d_gene: NA; CDR3nt: TGCGCCAGCAGCCAAGATGCTAGCATTTCTTACGAGCAGTACTTC; CDR3aa: CASSQDASISYEQYF
v_gene: TRBV6-5; j_gene: TRBJ2-3; abundance: NA; d_gene: TRBD2; CDR3nt: TGTGCCAGCGGGAGGGCTAGCACAGATACGCAGTATTTT; CDR3aa: CASGRASTDTQYF
v_gene: TRBV4-2; j_gene: TRBJ2-5; abundance: NA; d_gene: TRBD1; CDR3nt: TGTGCCAGCAGCCCGGACAGGGGTGGGACCCAGTACTTC; CDR3aa: CASSPDRGGTQYF
v_gene: TRBV4-3; j_gene: TRBJ2-2; abundance: once; d_gene: NA; CDR3nt: TGCGCCAGCAGCCAGGCCAGTAACACCGGGGAGCTGTTTTTT; CDR3aa: CASSQASNTGELFF
v_gene: TRBV29-1; j_gene: TRBJ2-2; abundance: NA; d_gene: TRBD2; CDR3nt: TGCAGCGCCCGGGATGCAGGGACTAGCGGGACCGGGGAGCTGTTTTTT; CDR3aa: CSARDAGTSGTGELFF
v_gene: TRBV28; j_gene: TRBJ2-3; abundance: NA; d_gene: TRBD2; CDR3nt: TGTGCCAGCAGTTCCGCCCGGGAGGGAGCGGGGGGGCTGTATTTT; CDR3aa: CASSSAREGAGGLYF
v_gene: TRBV5-6; j_gene: TRBJ2-5; abundance: NA; d_gene: NA; CDR3nt: TGTGCCAGCAGCTTGGGAGGGTCGGAGACCCAGTACTTC; CDR3aa: CASSLGGSETQYF
v_gene: TRBV2; j_gene: TRBJ2-7; abundance: NA; d_gene: TRBD1; CDR3nt: TGTGCCAGCAGTGTCGGGACAGAGTTAACCGACGAGCAGTACTTC; CDR3aa: CASSVGTELTDEQYF
v_gene: TRBV6-5; j_gene: TRBJ1-1; abundance: NA; d_gene: NA; CDR3nt: TGTGCCAGCAGTTACTCGTCGGGGGGTCTGAACACTGAAGCTTTCTTT; CDR3aa: CASSYSSGGLNTEAFF
v_gene: TRBV7-9; j_gene: TRBJ2-3; abundance: NA; d_gene: TRBD2; CDR3nt: TGTGCCAGCAGCTCCGGGACTAGCGTGGCAGATACGCAGTATTTT; CDR3aa: CASSSGTSVADTQYF
v_gene: TRBV7-8; j_gene: TRBJ1-4; abundance: NA; d_gene: TRBD1; CDR3nt: TGTGCCAGCAGCGACAGGGGAACTAATGAAAAACTGTTTTTT; CDR3aa: CASSDRGTNEKLFF
v_gene: TRBV29-1; j_gene: TRBJ1-2; abundance: few; d_gene: NA; CDR3nt: TGCAGCGTTGAAGATGGGTACGGGGGGCCGGGCTACACCTTC; CDR3aa: CSVEDGYGGPGYTF
v_gene: TRBV13; j_gene: TRBJ2-2; abundance: NA; d_gene: TRBD2; CDR3nt: TGTGCCAGCAGCTTAAGGGGACTAGTCACCGGGGAGCTGTTTTTT; CDR3aa: CASSLRGLVTGELFF
v_gene: TRBV9; j_gene: TRBJ2-3; abundance: NA; d_gene: NA; CDR3nt: TGTGCCAGCAGCGTAGCCTCATCGAGCACAGATACGCAGTATTTT; CDR3aa: CASSVASSSTDTQYF
v_gene: TRBV13; j_gene: TRBJ1-2; abundance: NA; d_gene: TRBD1; CDR3nt: TGTGCCAGCAGCTCGGACAGGGGATACTATGGCTACACCTTC; CDR3aa: CASSSDRGYYGYTF
v_gene: TRBV27; j_gene: TRBJ1-6; abundance: NA; d_gene: TRBD1; CDR3nt: TGTGCCAGCAGCCGGACAGGGGGTAATTCACCCCTCCACTTT; CDR3aa: CASSRTGGNSPLHF
v_gene: TRBV7-9; j_gene: TRBJ1-5; abundance: NA; d_gene: NA; CDR3nt: TGTGCCAGCAGCTTAGGGTCTCAACCCCAGCATTTT; CDR3aa: CASSLGSQPQHF
v_gene: TRBV7-2; j_gene: TRBJ2-7; abundance: NA; d_gene: TRBD2; CDR3nt: TGTGCCAGCAAGACGAGGACTAGCGATCACGAGCAGTACTTC; CDR3aa: CASKTRTSDHEQYF
v_gene: TRBV6-6; j_gene: TRBJ1-4; abundance: NA; d_gene: NA; CDR3nt: TGTGCCAGCAGTCCTACAGGGTATGAAAAACTGTTTTTT; CDR3aa: CASSPTGYEKLFF
v_gene: TRBV6-1; j_gene: TRBJ1-1; abundance: once; d_gene: NA; CDR3nt: TGTGCCAGCAGTGGCCTAAGGAGGAACACTGAAGCTTTCTTT; CDR3aa: CASSGLRRNTEAFF
v_gene: TRBV7-9; j_gene: TRBJ1-5; abundance: NA; d_gene: NA; CDR3nt: TGTGCCAGCAGCTTAGCCTCGGGACGGCCCCAGCATTTT; CDR3aa: CASSLASGRPQHF
v_gene: TRBV30; j_gene: TRBJ1-2; abundance: NA; d_gene: TRBD1; CDR3nt: TGTGCCTGGAGTGTAGAAACCCCGAGAGACAGGGTCTACTATGGCTACACCTTC; CDR3aa: CAWSVETPRDRVYYGYTF
v_gene: TRBV27; j_gene: TRBJ2-7; abundance: NA; d_gene: TRBD1; CDR3nt: TGTGCCAGCAGTTTAGGACAGGGGCTCTCCTACGAGCAGTACTTC; CDR3aa: CASSLGQGLSYEQYF
v_gene: TRBV2; j_gene: TRBJ1-2; abundance: NA; d_gene: TRBD1; CDR3nt: TGTGCCAGCAGCCAAGGACAGGTATATGGCTACACCTTC; CDR3aa: CASSQGQVYGYTF
v_gene: TRBV19; j_gene: TRBJ2-1; abundance: NA; d_gene: TRBD2; CDR3nt: TGTGCCAGTAGTTTGGACGGACTAGCGGGGGGGTCCTACAATGAGCAGTTCTTC; CDR3aa: CASSLDGLAGGSYNEQFF
v_gene: TRBV27; j_gene: TRBJ2-7; abundance: NA; d_gene: NA; CDR3nt: TGTGCCAGCAGTTTATCAAGGGGGTCCGAGCAGTACTTC; CDR3aa: CASSLSRGSEQYF
v_gene: TRBV7-9; j_gene: TRBJ2-7; abundance: NA; d_gene: NA; CDR3nt: TGTGCCAGCAGCTCGACCTCAGGGGGGGACACCTACGAGCAGTACTTC; CDR3aa: CASSSTSGGDTYEQYF
v_gene: TRBV4-3; j_gene: TRBJ1-3; abundance: NA; d_gene: NA; CDR3nt: TGCGCCAGCAGCCAAGGAATGGGAGGAGTCTCTGGAAACACCATATATTTT; CDR3aa: CASSQGMGGVSGNTIYF
v_gene: TRBV27; j_gene: TRBJ2-1; abundance: NA; d_gene: NA; CDR3nt: TGTGCCAGCAGTCCGGACGTGGAGTTTGCCTACAATGAGCAGTTCTTC; CDR3aa: CASSPDVEFAYNEQFF
v_gene: TRBV28; j_gene: TRBJ2-7; abundance: NA; d_gene: NA; CDR3nt: TGTGCCAGCAGTTACGCGGTCCCCTCCTACGAGCAGTACTTC; CDR3aa: CASSYAVPSYEQYF
v_gene: TRBV6-5; j_gene: TRBJ2-7; abundance: NA; d_gene: NA; CDR3nt: TGTGCCAGCAGTTATGAGGGGTACGAGCAGTACTTC; CDR3aa: CASSYEGYEQYF
v_gene: TRBV27; j_gene: TRBJ2-1; abundance: NA; d_gene: TRBD2; CDR3nt: TGTGCCAGCAGTTTTAGCGGGGGCTCCTACAATGAGCAGTTCTTC; CDR3aa: CASSFSGGSYNEQFF
v_gene: TRBV6-1; j_gene: TRBJ2-7; abundance: NA; d_gene: NA; CDR3nt: TGTGCCAGCGGCGCCTCGGGGGAGCAGTACTTC; CDR3aa: CASGASGEQYF
v_gene: TRBV5-8; j_gene: TRBJ1-1; abundance: NA; d_gene: TRBD1; CDR3nt: TGTGCCAGCAACTTCCGACAGGGTATGAACACTGAAGCTTTCTTT; CDR3aa: CASNFRQGMNTEAFF
v_gene: TRBV9; j_gene: TRBJ2-1; abundance: once; d_gene: NA; CDR3nt: TGTGCCAGCAGCGTCCGGGACAACAATGAGCAGTTCTTC; CDR3aa: CASSVRDNNEQFF
v_gene: TRBV7-6; j_gene: TRBJ1-6; abundance: NA; d_gene: NA; CDR3nt: TGTGCCAGCAGCCCAGATGGGAATTCACCCCTCCACTTT; CDR3aa: CASSPDGNSPLHF
v_gene: TRBV4-1; j_gene: TRBJ2-5; abundance: NA; d_gene: NA; CDR3nt: TGCGCCAGCAGCCAAGAGGCAGGTGGACAAGAGACCCAGTACTTC; CDR3aa: CASSQEAGGQETQYF
v_gene: TRBV15; j_gene: TRBJ2-2; abundance: NA; d_gene: TRBD2; CDR3nt: TGTGCCACCAGCAGAGATGCGGGGGGGCCCACCGGGGAGCTGTTTTTT; CDR3aa: CATSRDAGGPTGELFF
v_gene: TRBV5-1; j_gene: TRBJ2-5; abundance: NA; d_gene: TRBD1; CDR3nt: TGCGCCAGCAGCGGATTCGGACAGGGACAAGAGACCCAGTACTTC; CDR3aa: CASSGFGQGQETQYF
v_gene: TRBV7-9; j_gene: TRBJ2-4; abundance: NA; d_gene: TRBD2; CDR3nt: TGTGCCAGCAGCTTAGAGGGCGCGGGGGTTCAGGGCATTCAGTACTTC; CDR3aa: CASSLEGAGVQGIQYF
v_gene: TRBV19; j_gene: TRBJ2-2; abundance: NA; d_gene: TRBD1; CDR3nt: TGTGCCAGTAGTATAGGACCAGGGGGAAGCGGGGAGCTGTTTTTT; CDR3aa: CASSIGPGGSGELFF
v_gene: TRBV4-1; j_gene: TRBJ2-7; abundance: NA; d_gene: TRBD1; CDR3nt: TGCGCCAGCAGCCCCTCCAAGGGGGCCTCCTACGAGCAGTACTTC; CDR3aa: CASSPSKGASYEQYF
v_gene: TRBV27; j_gene: TRBJ2-5; abundance: NA; d_gene: NA; CDR3nt: TGTGCCAGCAGTTTAAGCATACACAGAGGAGAAGAGACCCAGTACTTC; CDR3aa: CASSLSIHRGEETQYF
v_gene: TRBV11-2; j_gene: TRBJ1-1; abundance: NA; d_gene: NA; CDR3nt: TGTGCCAGCAGCTCACCCTTGGCTTTCTTT; CDR3aa: CASSSPLAFF
v_gene: TRBV30; j_gene: TRBJ1-2; abundance: NA; d_gene: NA; CDR3nt: TGTGCCTGGACCGAGGGTCTCCAGACCTATGGCTACACCTTC; CDR3aa: CAWTEGLQTYGYTF
v_gene: TRBV27; j_gene: TRBJ1-2; abundance: NA; d_gene: TRBD1; CDR3nt: TGTGCCAGCAGTACGGGGGCCGGGACAGGGGCCTATGGCTACACCTTC; CDR3aa: CASSTGAGTGAYGYTF
v_gene: TRBV11-2; j_gene: TRBJ2-7; abundance: NA; d_gene: NA; CDR3nt: TGTGCCAGCAGCGGGCCCTCCTACGAGCAGTACTTC; CDR3aa: CASSGPSYEQYF
v_gene: TRBV6-4; j_gene: TRBJ1-5; abundance: NA; d_gene: NA; CDR3nt: TGTGCCAGCAGTGACTCGTGGGGGTCGAGCAATCAGCCCCAGCATTTT; CDR3aa: CASSDSWGSSNQPQHF
v_gene: TRBV27; j_gene: TRBJ2-7; abundance: NA; d_gene: TRBD1; CDR3nt: TGTGCCAGCAGTTTGGGACAGGGGAGCTACGAGCAGTACTTC; CDR3aa: CASSLGQGSYEQYF
v_gene: TRBV5-6; j_gene: TRBJ1-4; abundance: NA; d_gene: NA; CDR3nt: TGTGCCAGCAGCTTAGGTGCAACTAATGAAAAACTGTTTTTT; CDR3aa: CASSLGATNEKLFF
v_gene: TRBV27; j_gene: TRBJ2-7; abundance: NA; d_gene: NA; CDR3nt: TGTGCCAGCAGTTTTACGATATCCTATCCTCGGACGGGCCCGATACCCTACGAGCAGTACTTC; CDR3aa: CASSFTISYPRTGPIPYEQYF
v_gene: TRBV27; j_gene: TRBJ2-1; abundance: NA; d_gene: NA; CDR3nt: TGTGCCAGCAGTTTATACAGGGAGATGGACTACAATGAGCAGTTCTTC; CDR3aa: CASSLYREMDYNEQFF
v_gene: TRBV28; j_gene: TRBJ2-7; abundance: NA; d_gene: NA; CDR3nt: TGTGCCAGCAGTTTTCCGGGGGAGTTCTACGAGCAGTACTTC; CDR3aa: CASSFPGEFYEQYF
v_gene: TRBV29-1; j_gene: TRBJ2-3; abundance: NA; d_gene: TRBD2; CDR3nt: TGCAGCGTTGTACTAGCGGGGGAGGTAGCAGATACGCAGTATTTT; CDR3aa: CSVVLAGEVADTQYF